This is a list of T cell receptor beta chains from one sample in a study of cytomegalovirus exposure and HLA in healthy donors. Method: immunoSEQ multiplex PCR; TCRdb's copy keeps in-frame clones and lacks some. This sample's clone table lists some 130,000 clones. Sequencing used PBMCs. The receptors were gathered from a man aged 18-30 years in good health and CMV-seronegative. The CDR3 runs from the conserved cysteine through the conserved F or W. D genes are given only for firm matches. Clone size, where shown, is once, few, many, or a class for clones that have expanded.

size: -; D: TRBD2; V: TRBV28; J: TRBJ2-1; CDR3: CASSPTLAGGYNEQFF; DNA: TGTGCCAGCAGCCCGACGCTAGCGGGAGGATACAATGAGCAGTTCTTC
size: -; D: -; V: TRBV5-1; J: TRBJ2-7; CDR3: CASSSPPGGSYEQYF; DNA: TGCGCCAGCAGCTCCCCCCCCGGTGGCTCCTACGAGCAGTACTTC
size: -; D: -; V: TRBV5-6; J: TRBJ1-6; CDR3: CASSGGLSYNSPLHF; DNA: TGTGCCAGCAGCGGGGGACTCTCCTATAATTCACCCCTCCACTTT
size: -; D: -; V: TRBV11-3; J: TRBJ1-1; CDR3: CASSQAVDTEAFF; DNA: TGTGCCAGCAGCCAGGCAGTAGACACTGAAGCTTTCTTT
size: -; D: TRBD1; V: TRBV5-1; J: TRBJ1-1; CDR3: CASSRQGESTEAFF; DNA: TGCGCCAGCAGTCGACAGGGGGAGAGCACTGAAGCTTTCTTT
size: -; D: TRBD1; V: TRBV5-6; J: TRBJ2-7; CDR3: CASSLGQGAGSEQYF; DNA: TGTGCCAGCAGCTTGGGACAGGGGGCAGGTTCCGAGCAGTACTTC
size: -; D: -; V: TRBV4-1; J: TRBJ2-1; CDR3: CASSQAGFSEQFF; DNA: TGCGCCAGCAGCCAAGCAGGGTTTAGTGAGCAGTTCTTC
size: -; D: -; V: TRBV18; J: TRBJ2-1; CDR3: CATTGAYNEQFF; DNA: TGTGCCACCACGGGGGCCTACAATGAGCAGTTCTTC
size: -; D: TRBD2; V: TRBV7-8; J: TRBJ2-7; CDR3: CASTKREDALYEQYF; DNA: TGTGCCAGCACCAAGCGGGAGGATGCACTCTACGAGCAGTACTTC
size: -; D: -; V: TRBV5-1; J: TRBJ1-4; CDR3: CASSLSSEKLFF; DNA: TGCGCCAGCAGTCTCTCATCGGAGAAACTGTTTTTT
size: -; D: TRBD2; V: TRBV10-3; J: TRBJ2-1; CDR3: CALGASGGDNEQFF; DNA: TGTGCCCTTGGGGCCAGCGGGGGAGACAATGAGCAGTTCTTC
size: -; D: TRBD1; V: TRBV18; J: TRBJ1-1; CDR3: CASSPGQGRAGSEAFF; DNA: TGTGCCAGCTCCCCGGGACAGGGTAGGGCCGGGAGTGAAGCTTTCTTT
size: -; D: -; V: TRBV11-1; J: TRBJ1-6; CDR3: CASSRTLHNSPLHF; DNA: TGTGCCAGCAGCAGGACTCTCCATAATTCACCCCTCCACTTT
size: -; D: -; V: TRBV30; J: TRBJ2-2; CDR3: CAWGPPGYPPAGELFF; DNA: TGTGCCTGGGGTCCTCCGGGTTACCCCCCTGCCGGGGAGCTGTTTTTT
size: -; D: -; V: TRBV13; J: TRBJ1-1; CDR3: CASSSTVNTEAFF; DNA: TGTGCCAGCAGCTCGACAGTGAACACTGAAGCTTTCTTT
size: -; D: -; V: TRBV10-3; J: TRBJ2-7; CDR3: CATTGLPYEQYF; DNA: TGTGCCACCACAGGGTTGCCCTACGAGCAGTACTTC
size: -; D: TRBD1; V: TRBV7-6; J: TRBJ1-5; CDR3: CASSLEQGMSNQPQHF; DNA: TGTGCCAGCAGCCTAGAACAGGGGATGAGCAATCAGCCCCAGCATTTT
size: -; D: TRBD1; V: TRBV9; J: TRBJ1-3; CDR3: CASSARDSSGNTIYF; DNA: TGTGCCAGCAGCGCCCGGGACAGCTCTGGAAACACCATATATTTT
size: -; D: -; V: TRBV29-1; J: TRBJ1-2; CDR3: CSARTGRDYGYTF; DNA: TGCAGCGCCCGAACTGGGAGAGACTATGGCTACACCTTC
size: -; D: TRBD1; V: TRBV7-2; J: TRBJ2-7; CDR3: CASSVRSGTGVYEQYF; DNA: TGTGCCAGCAGCGTCCGTTCCGGGACAGGGGTTTACGAGCAGTACTTC
size: -; D: TRBD1; V: TRBV28; J: TRBJ1-2; CDR3: CASRDREANYGYTF; DNA: TGCGCCAGCAGAGACAGGGAGGCTAACTATGGCTACACCTTC
size: medium-sized; D: TRBD2; V: TRBV10-3; J: TRBJ2-2; CDR3: CAISVGLAVNTGELFF; DNA: TGTGCCATCAGTGTGGGACTAGCTGTGAACACCGGGGAGCTGTTTTTT
size: -; D: TRBD1; V: TRBV6-1; J: TRBJ2-7; CDR3: CASSDRDRTPRLSYEQYF; DNA: TGTGCCAGCAGTGACCGGGACAGGACGCCGCGACTGAGCTACGAGCAGTACTTC
size: -; D: TRBD2; V: TRBV27; J: TRBJ2-2; CDR3: CASRPLAGGPTANTGELFF; DNA: TGTGCCAGCAGACCACTAGCGGGAGGACCCACCGCGAACACCGGGGAGCTGTTTTTT
size: -; D: -; V: TRBV14; J: TRBJ1-1; CDR3: CASSQQYNTEAFF; DNA: TGTGCCAGCAGCCAACAGTATAACACTGAAGCTTTCTTT
size: -; D: -; V: TRBV5-1; J: TRBJ2-1; CDR3: CASSLGSSGAPGLQGDEQFF; DNA: TGCGCCAGCAGCTTGGGGTCTAGCGGAGCCCCTGGGCTACAGGGGGATGAGCAGTTCTTC
size: -; D: -; V: TRBV25-1; J: TRBJ1-2; CDR3: CAILTGSGGYTF; DNA: TGTGCCATACTGACAGGATCGGGTGGCTACACCTTC
size: -; D: -; V: TRBV27; J: TRBJ1-2; CDR3: CASSPPGQGIYGYTF; DNA: TGTGCCAGCAGTCCCCCGGGGCAGGGGATATATGGCTACACCTTC